The following is a T cell receptor (beta chain) sequence with its context. The target of this receptor is not known. Base qualities are not provided; no much larger clone lies one nucleotide away. Other DNA variants within this sample encode the same CDR3. This sample is drawn from a study of cytomegalovirus exposure and HLA in healthy donors (dated by TCRdb to 2015 to 2018). Concerning the study at large: In an earlier analysis of 550 to 750 of the donors, around 300 Gb of sequence data and some 120 million unique TCR beta sequences from about 180 million T cells were reported. To decide whether each TCR beta V gene segment behaved as functional or pseudogenic, an earlier analysis of approximately 620 of the donors relied on high-throughput TCR beta sequencing. About 320 gigabases of sequencing data and tens of millions of unique TCR sequences were included in an early release covering roughly 700 HLA-typed donors. Along with the approximately 600-subject first cohort, a separate validation cohort of some 130 different subjects was used. A later genetic analysis took genome-wide SNP genotypes for about 55% of the 666 donors and used that subset as a discovery cohort. The T cell repertoires of under 750 subjects were profiled by immunosequencing and related to cytomegalovirus serostatus. Donor age, sex, ethnicity and CMV serostatus were collected together with the repertoire data. To predict cytomegalovirus infection status, the study combined high-throughput TCR immunosequencing, statistical association of individual TCRs with disease status, and machine learning. All discovery cohort repertoires had been generated using a single sequencing platform. To study patterns of TCR occurrence, a later analysis re-analyzed previously published TCR beta repertoires from several hundred donors and added high-resolution HLA genotyping. Of the 350 to 450 genotyped donors, over 65% fell in the genetic ancestry cluster associated with self-reported Caucasian donors. Typing coverage varied by locus: roughly 629-640 donors for A, B, C, DRB1 and DQB1; roughly 510 for DQA1; about 600 for DPA1; around 450 for DPB1. Class I and class II HLA loci were covered by the typing at four-digit resolution. Rather than using new phenotypic data, the later analysis identified candidate immune exposures from TCR beta sequences and from how often those sequences occurred across donors. Among under 450 genotyped donors of the cohort, an average of roughly 240,000 unique TCR beta nucleotide sequences were sequenced per donor, around a sixth of them non-productive. The study was designed to test whether signatures of past pathogen exposure could be identified by cataloging public T cell receptors. About 5 DR-DQ haplotypes were handled as single units for association and clustering, since linkage in the cohort was strong. Paper-wide results and their limitations: Because HLA typing was missing for some donors at each locus, association tests included only the typed subset. An earlier analysis of approximately 540 of the donors showed that most TCR beta V segments appeared in productive rearrangements either about 87% or about 30% of the time, which broadly matched IMGT annotations. A further reported finding was that TCR beta sequences accurately predicted the HLA-A and HLA-B alleles for most subjects in the first cohort. Presence/absence analyses assumed roughly uniform sequencing depth across donors, an assumption that may not hold. Across donors, most TCR sequences were observed very rarely, whereas some public TCRs were present in many individuals. In a later analysis, some 17,000 TCR beta sequences were associated with specific HLA alleles at a false discovery rate of 0.05. The earlier analysis of a few hundred of the donors excluded 15 to 20 rarely observed V segments, including chromosome 9 orphons, because counts were too low. It was suggested by the authors that the approach could potentially be generalized to other disease states and immunological phenotypes. In vitro tests confirmed that a few of the cytomegalovirus-associated TCR beta chains recognize cytomegalovirus antigens. CMV serostatus was the only immune exposure information available for the cohort. The study listed 150 to 200 TCR beta chains as associated with cytomegalovirus. Only TCR beta chains were sequenced in this cohort, and the absence of alpha or paired-chain data limited detectable features. V-gene and J-gene trimming of TCR beta chains was associated with a missense DCLRE1C variant in a later genetic analysis, and the association was replicated in an independent cohort. According to a later analysis, TCR association rates differed among HLA loci, with DRB1 alleles showing the most associated TCRs and HLA-C alleles showing the fewest. The classifier was reported to diagnose cytomegalovirus status with high specificity and sensitivity in both the original and validation cohorts. According to a later analysis, most CMV-associated TCR beta chains appeared to be HLA-restricted, and the HLA associations seemed to be driven largely by CMV exposure. Correlated functional status among segregating V segments might reflect linkage disequilibrium, but an unknown experimental factor could not be ruled out. When HLA alleles, especially DR and DQ, strongly co-occurred, TCR associations were difficult to assign to individual alleles. Compared with equally common non-associated chains, HLA-associated TCR beta chains in a later analysis were more clonally expanded and had lower generation probabilities. Some IMGT-functional V segments, including TRBV6-2 and TRBV6-3, could not be told apart with the 87-base-pair reads, so those segments were excluded. A cluster of highly shared sequence variants was judged likely to be a technical artifact of the sequencing pipeline. According to a later analysis, parvovirus B19, influenza, CMV and Epstein-Barr virus appeared linked to several top co-occurrence clusters. Compared with the 666-donor mean, donors in an Asian-associated ancestry cluster had fewer N-insertions in productive TCRs, according to a later genetic analysis.

Clipping removes 2 bases from V and 5 bases from J, with 0 as the unmatched junction base count. CDR1 and CDR2 were assigned from the germline V gene as KGHSH and LQKENI. Taken from cysteine to phenylalanine, the CDR3 has 12 residues. Only the CDR3 part of the read is kept: 36 bases, read in frame from the first base. Library generation was performed with the immunoSEQ multiplex PCR assay. For the multiplex PCR, a mixture combining 60 forward primers for TCR Vbeta segments and 13 reverse primers for TCR Jbeta segments was used. The CDR3 region of rearranged TCR beta genes was amplified from genomic DNA by a multiplex PCR assay. On the Illumina HiSeq System, the amplified TCR beta libraries were sequenced as 87-base-pair reads. The authors' pipeline ran thus. A later analysis tallied 75 million to 95 million unique TCR beta chains across the approximately 670 repertoires, and some 12 million of those chains were shared by two or more donors. Raw reads were error-corrected and collapsed into unique sequences by a nearest-neighbor algorithm in which closely related sequences were merged to remove PCR and sequencing errors. V, D and J gene segments were assigned by aligning CDR3 sequences to IMGT reference sequences. For a sequence to be retained, a match of at least six nucleotides to both a V gene segment and a J gene segment was required. A rearrangement counted as productive if the CDR3 had no stop codons and remained in frame with V and J, and every other rearrangement counted as non-productive. Following IMGT convention, CDR3 was defined as the stretch from the second conserved V-encoded cysteine up to the conserved J-encoded phenylalanine. The earlier analysis of roughly 590 of the donors excluded sequences that lacked an unambiguous match to a single V gene segment. An earlier analysis of some 500 of the donors classified V segments as functional when productive rearrangements were above 56.7% and as segregating when the standard deviation between donors was above 5%. A statistical classification framework was developed to diagnose cytomegalovirus status using the catalog of TCR beta chain sequences. V and J gene assignment, in a later analysis, came from comparing TCR nucleotide sequences with IMGT/GENE-DB human TR gene sequences. Using the TCRdist pipeline, a later analysis assigned CDR3 sequences along with most-parsimonious VDJ recombination scenarios. In a later analysis, each TCR beta chain was defined by its CDR3 amino acid sequence together with its V-gene family, and reads without a unique V-gene family were excluded. As a way to deal with suspected cross-contamination and a sequencing artifact, a later analysis dropped roughly 600 nucleotide sequences that were highly shared and had low generation probability. In a later analysis, a clonal expansion index was calculated for each public chain from normalized within-repertoire ranks of inferred template counts. Generation probabilities in a later analysis came from a VDJ recombination model fitted to out-of-frame rearrangements, and those results were checked against IGoR. A later analysis scored TCR-TCR, TCR-HLA and TCR-CMV co-occurrence with hypergeometric tests, applying a repertoire-size bias correction to TCR pairs. False discovery rates were estimated in a later analysis by permuting HLA or CMV assignments 20 times. In a later analysis, co-occurring TCRs were grouped using DBSCAN, with TCRdist sequence similarity added in when clustering inside HLA-allele-positive subsets. Repertoires with fewer than 30,000 or more than 120,000 public chains were left out of co-occurrence clustering, as were five repertoires with anomalous nucleotide sharing. Sourced from immuneACCESS, this table was stored by TCRdb with only in-frame sequences that have V and J called. A share of the clones is absent; for the studies checked, an unresolved V gene accounts for under half, and the remainder has no known explanation. From that table come the V and J calls and clone size; the DNA was used to work out D and trimming. The sample yields roughly 150,000 clones; around 80% were counted once. 1.4% to 1.5% of the sample is held by the ten biggest clonotypes.

In total, around 600 healthy bone marrow donors made up the cohort. At the time of sampling, all cohort members were nominally healthy, though unrecorded immune exposures were likely present. The donor was CMV seronegative and belonged to the group of 350 or so seronegative cohort members. Each donor provided a peripheral blood sample, and peripheral blood mononuclear cells were used for TCR beta sequencing. Genomic DNA extraction from the blood cell samples was performed with the Qiagen DNeasy Blood Extraction Kit. The specimen sequenced was PBMCs. The rearrangement joined TRBV18 to TRBJ2-7, and 7 junctional nucleotides match TRBD1. This sequence was found in a male donor in good health and CMV-seronegative. This receptor carries the CDR3 CASSPDRDEQYF. The sequence in DNA is TGTGCCAGCTCACCAGACAGGGACGAGCAGTACTTC. Where the CDR3 stops, the reference TRBV18 and TRBJ2-7 genes take over; the full variable domain is NAGVMQNPRHLVRRRGQEARLRCSPMKGHSHVYWYRQLPEEGLKFMVYLQKENIIDESGMPKERFSAEFPKEGPSILRIQQVVRGDSAAYFCASSPDRDEQYFGPGTRLTVT.